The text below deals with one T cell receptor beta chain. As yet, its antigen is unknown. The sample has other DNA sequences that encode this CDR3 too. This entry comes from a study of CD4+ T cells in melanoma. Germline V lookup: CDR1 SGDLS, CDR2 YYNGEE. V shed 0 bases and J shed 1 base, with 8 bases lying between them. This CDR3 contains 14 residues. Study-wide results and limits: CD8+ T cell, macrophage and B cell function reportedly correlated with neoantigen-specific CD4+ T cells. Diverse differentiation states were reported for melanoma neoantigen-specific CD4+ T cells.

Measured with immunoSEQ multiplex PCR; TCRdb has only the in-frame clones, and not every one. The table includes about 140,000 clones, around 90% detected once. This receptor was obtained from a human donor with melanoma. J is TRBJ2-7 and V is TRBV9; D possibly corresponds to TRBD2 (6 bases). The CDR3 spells CASSVAAGSYEQYF. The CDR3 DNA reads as TGTGCCAGCAGCGTAGCTGCGGGGTCCTACGAGCAGTACTTC.